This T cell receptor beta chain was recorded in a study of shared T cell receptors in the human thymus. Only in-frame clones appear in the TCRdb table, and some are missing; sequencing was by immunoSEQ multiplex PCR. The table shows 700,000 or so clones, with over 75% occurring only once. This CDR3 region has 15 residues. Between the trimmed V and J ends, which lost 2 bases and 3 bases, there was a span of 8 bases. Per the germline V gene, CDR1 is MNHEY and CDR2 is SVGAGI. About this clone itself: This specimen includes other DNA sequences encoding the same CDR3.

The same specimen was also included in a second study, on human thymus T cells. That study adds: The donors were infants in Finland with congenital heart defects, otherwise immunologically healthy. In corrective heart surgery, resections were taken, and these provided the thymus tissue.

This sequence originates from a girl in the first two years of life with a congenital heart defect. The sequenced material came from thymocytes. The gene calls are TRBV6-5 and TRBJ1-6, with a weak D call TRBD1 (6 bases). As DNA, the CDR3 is TGTGCCAGCAGTTACGACAGGTTCTATAATTCACCCCTCCACTTT. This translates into CASSYDRFYNSPLHF.